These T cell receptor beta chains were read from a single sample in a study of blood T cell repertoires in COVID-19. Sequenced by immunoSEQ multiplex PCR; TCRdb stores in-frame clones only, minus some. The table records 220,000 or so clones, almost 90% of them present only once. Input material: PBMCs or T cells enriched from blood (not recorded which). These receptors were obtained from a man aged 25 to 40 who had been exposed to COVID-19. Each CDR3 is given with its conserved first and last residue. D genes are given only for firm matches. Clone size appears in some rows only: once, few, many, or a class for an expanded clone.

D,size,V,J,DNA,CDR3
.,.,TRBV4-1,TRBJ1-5,TGCGCCAGCAGCCAAGGCACGCAGTTCAATCAGCCCCAGCATTTT,CASSQGTQFNQPQHF
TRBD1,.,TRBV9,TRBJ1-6,TGTGCCAGCAGCGTCGCCTGGACAGGAAATTCACCCCTCCACTTT,CASSVAWTGNSPLHF
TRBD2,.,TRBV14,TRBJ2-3,TGTGCCAGCAGCCAAGATTCCCTAGCGGGGGGCAGCACAGATACGCAGTATTTT,CASSQDSLAGGSTDTQYF
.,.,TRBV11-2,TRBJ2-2,TGTGCCAGCAGCTTAGATCTGTGGAGTAGCGGGGAGCTGTTTTTT,CASSLDLWSSGELFF
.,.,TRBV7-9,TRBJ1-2,TGTGCCAGCAGCCCCAGGGGTACTGTCAGGATGGATGGCTACACCTTC,CASSPRGTVRMDGYTF
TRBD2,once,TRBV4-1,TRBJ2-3,TGCGCCAGCAGCCAAGGGGAGCGGGGGGGGACAGATACGCAGTATTTT,CASSQGERGGTDTQYF
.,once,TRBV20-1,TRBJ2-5,TGCAGTGCTAGTTGGAGCACGAGGCCGGAGACCCAGTACTTC,CSASWSTRPETQYF
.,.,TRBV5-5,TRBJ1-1,TGTGCCAGCAGCTTAGGAGGGCCTCGGCCGTGGACTGAAGCTTTCTTT,CASSLGGPRPWTEAFF
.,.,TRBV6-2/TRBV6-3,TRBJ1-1,TGTGCCAGCAGTTACCTCCCGACACCCAGGGGCACTGAAGCTTTCTTT,CASSYLPTPRGTEAFF
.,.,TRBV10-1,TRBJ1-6,TGCGCCAGCAGTCCGGGGGGGCGGAATTCACCCCTCCACTTT,CASSPGGRNSPLHF
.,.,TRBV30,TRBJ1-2,TGTGCCTGGAGCGGACAATTCGTAATCTATGGCTACACCTTC,CAWSGQFVIYGYTF
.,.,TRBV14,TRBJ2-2,TGTGCCAGCAGCGCACGGACAGTTTCCGGGGAGCTGTTTTTT,CASSARTVSGELFF
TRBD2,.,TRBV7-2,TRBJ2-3,TGTGCCAGCAGCCCAGGAACTAGCGGAGCCCGGACGCAGTATTTT,CASSPGTSGARTQYF
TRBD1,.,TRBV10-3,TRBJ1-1,TGTGCCATCAGGACGGACAGGGGTAGCGCTTTCTTT,CAIRTDRGSAFF
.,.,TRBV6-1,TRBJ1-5,TGTGCCAGCAGCGAAGGGGGGGTAGGTCAGCCCCAGCATTTT,CASSEGGVGQPQHF
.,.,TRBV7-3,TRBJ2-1,TGTGCCAGCAGCACACCGGGACTTAACAATGAGCAGTTCTTC,CASSTPGLNNEQFF
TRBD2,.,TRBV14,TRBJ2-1,TGTGCCAGCAGCCCGGGGGGGGGTGGTGAGCAGTTCTTC,CASSPGGGGEQFF
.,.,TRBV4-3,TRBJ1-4,TGCGCCAGCAGCCTGGGACACCCCATTGCAACTAATGAAAAACTGTTTTTT,CASSLGHPIATNEKLFF
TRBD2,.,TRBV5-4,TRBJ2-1,TGTGCCAGCAGCGGGCGGGGACTAGCGCATGAGCAGTTCTTC,CASSGRGLAHEQFF
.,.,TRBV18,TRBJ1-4,TGTGCCAGCACCCCGGGGTCTAATGAAAAACTGTTTTTT,CASTPGSNEKLFF
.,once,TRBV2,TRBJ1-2,TGTGCCAGCAGCGATATACAGGGAATTCCCTACTATGGCTACACCTTC,CASSDIQGIPYYGYTF
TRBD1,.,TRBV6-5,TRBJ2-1,TGTGCCAGCAGTCAACATCCCGGACAGGTGGAGTTCTTC,CASSQHPGQVEFF
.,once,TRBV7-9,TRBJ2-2,TGTGCCAGCAGCGAAAACAGGGGAGGTGGCGGGGAGCTGTTTTTT,CASSENRGGGGELFF
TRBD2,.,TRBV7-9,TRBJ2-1,TGTGCCAGCAGCAGGCGGACTAGCGGGGGGGCCGGTTTTAATGAGCAGTTCTTC,CASSRRTSGGAGFNEQFF
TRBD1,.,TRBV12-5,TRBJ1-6,TGTGCTAGTGGTCGGCCAGGGGGCAATTCACCCCTCCACTTT,CASGRPGGNSPLHF
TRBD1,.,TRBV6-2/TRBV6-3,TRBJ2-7,TGTGCCAGCAGTTACACGCCGAGGGGACAGGTACATTACGAGCAGTACTTC,CASSYTPRGQVHYEQYF
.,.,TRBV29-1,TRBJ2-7,TGCAGCGCCCAAGGGGTGGGGCACGAGCAGTACTTC,CSAQGVGHEQYF
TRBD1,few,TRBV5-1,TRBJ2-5,TGCGCCAGCAGCTCAGGGGGCTTCGACGAGACCCAGTACTTC,CASSSGGFDETQYF
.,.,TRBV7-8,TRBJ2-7,TGTGCCAGCAGCTCCCGTTGGAGATACGAGCAGTACTTC,CASSSRWRYEQYF